The entry below gives a single T cell receptor beta chain sequence along with its context. This entry is derived from a study of blood T cells in healthy people across ages. Study details: Capture via template switching afforded approximately one barcoded beta molecule per two T cells.

The CDR3 covers 16 residues. PCR was performed a second time for about 7 to 11 cycles using a sample-barcoded 5' primer and a J-beta primer mix. Every cDNA molecule carried a tag from a template-switch adaptor bearing 12 random nucleotides. Each CDR3 protein is one row after TCRdb ran MiXCR on the 5' RACE reads. This repertoire shows about 640,000 distinct CDR3 sequences, 58% found once; its top ten account for over 35%. This clonotype was sampled from a man aged 55 to 69 in good health. Sample: blood. J is TRBJ2-7 and V is TRBV21-1; the table calls TRBD1, which could not be checked here. TRBV21-1 is listed as a pseudogene. The CDR3, as DNA: TGTGCCAGCAGCAAAGGAGGGACAGTGAGCTCCTACGAGCAGTACTTC. It translates to CASSKGGTVSSYEQYF.